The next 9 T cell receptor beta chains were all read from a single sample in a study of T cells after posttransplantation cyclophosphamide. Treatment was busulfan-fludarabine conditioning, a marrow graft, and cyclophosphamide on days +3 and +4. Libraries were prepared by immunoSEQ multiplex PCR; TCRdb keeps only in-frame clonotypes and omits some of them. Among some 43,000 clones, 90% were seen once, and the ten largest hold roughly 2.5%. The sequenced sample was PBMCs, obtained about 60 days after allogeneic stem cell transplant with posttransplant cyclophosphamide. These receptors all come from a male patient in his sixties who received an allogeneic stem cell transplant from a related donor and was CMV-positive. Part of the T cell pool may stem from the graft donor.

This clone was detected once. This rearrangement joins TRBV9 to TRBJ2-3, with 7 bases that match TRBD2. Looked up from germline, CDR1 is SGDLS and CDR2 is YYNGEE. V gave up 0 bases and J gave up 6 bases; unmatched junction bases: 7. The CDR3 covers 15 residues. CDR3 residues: CASSVDLLGGDTQYF. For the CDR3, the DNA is TGTGCCAGCAGCGTAGATTTGTTGGGAGGGGATACGCAGTATTTT.

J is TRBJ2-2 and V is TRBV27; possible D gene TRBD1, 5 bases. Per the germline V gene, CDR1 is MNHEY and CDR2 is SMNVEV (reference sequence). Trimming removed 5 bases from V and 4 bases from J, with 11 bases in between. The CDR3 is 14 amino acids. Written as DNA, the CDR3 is TGTGCCAGCAGTCTGGCAGGGCGCACCGGGGAGCTGTTTTTT. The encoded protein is CASSLAGRTGELFF.

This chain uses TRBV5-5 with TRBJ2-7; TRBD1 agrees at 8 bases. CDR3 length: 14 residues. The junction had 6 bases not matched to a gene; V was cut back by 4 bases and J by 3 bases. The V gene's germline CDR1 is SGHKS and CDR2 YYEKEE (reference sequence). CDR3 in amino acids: CASSQGQVLYEQYF. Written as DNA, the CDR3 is TGTGCCAGCAGCCAGGGACAGGTACTCTACGAGCAGTACTTC.

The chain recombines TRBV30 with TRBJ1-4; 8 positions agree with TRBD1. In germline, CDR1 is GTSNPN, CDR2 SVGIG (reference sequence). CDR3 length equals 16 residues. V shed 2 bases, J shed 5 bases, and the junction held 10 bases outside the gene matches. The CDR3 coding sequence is TGTGCCTGGAGTCCCCAAACGACAGGGGTCAATGAAAAACTGTTTTTT. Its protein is CAWSPQTTGVNEKLFF.

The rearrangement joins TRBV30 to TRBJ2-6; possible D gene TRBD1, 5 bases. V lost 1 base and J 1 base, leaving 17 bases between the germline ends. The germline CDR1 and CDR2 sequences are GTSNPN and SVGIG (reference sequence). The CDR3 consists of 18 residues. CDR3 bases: TGTGCCTGGAGTGCGACGCGAGCCCAGGGATCTGGGGCCAACGTCCTGACTTTC. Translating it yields CAWSATRAQGSGANVLTF.

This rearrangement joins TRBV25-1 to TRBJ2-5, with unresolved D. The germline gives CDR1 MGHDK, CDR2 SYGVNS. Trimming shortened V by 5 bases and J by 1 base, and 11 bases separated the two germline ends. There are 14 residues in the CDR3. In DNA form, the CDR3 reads TGTGCCAGCAGTCTCTGGGCAGGCCAAGAGACCCAGTACTTC. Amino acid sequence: CASSLWAGQETQYF. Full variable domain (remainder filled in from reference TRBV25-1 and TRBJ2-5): EADIYQTPRYLVIGTGKKITLECSQTMGHDKMYWYQQDPGMELHLIHYSYGVNSTEKGDLSSESTVSRIRTEHFPLTLESARPSHTSQYLCASSLWAGQETQYFGPGTRLLVL.

Here the CDR3 DNA reads TGTGCCAGCAGGGGCATTTGGACTAGTGAAGCTTTCTTT. It codes for CASRGIWTSEAFF. The genes are TRBV2 and TRBJ1-1, with D hard to call. From germline, CDR1 is SNHLY and CDR2 FYNNEI. This CDR3 spans 13 amino acids. V lost 6 bases, J lost 7 bases, and 15 bases lay in between.

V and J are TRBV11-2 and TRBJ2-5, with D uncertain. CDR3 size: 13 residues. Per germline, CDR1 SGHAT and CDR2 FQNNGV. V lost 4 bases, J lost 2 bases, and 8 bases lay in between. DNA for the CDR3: TGTGCCAGCAGCTCTAACTCTCAAGAGACCCAGTACTTC. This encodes CASSSNSQETQYF.

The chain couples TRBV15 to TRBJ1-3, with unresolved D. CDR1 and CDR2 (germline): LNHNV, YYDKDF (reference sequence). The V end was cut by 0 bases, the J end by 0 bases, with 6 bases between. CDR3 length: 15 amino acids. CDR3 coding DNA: TGTGCCACCAGCAGAGATCAGTACTCTGGAAACACCATATATTTT. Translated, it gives CATSRDQYSGNTIYF.